A single sample gave rise to the 22 T cell receptor beta chains below, sequenced in a study of cytomegalovirus exposure and HLA in healthy donors (dated by TCRdb to 2016 to 2017). Library construction relied on the immunoSEQ multiplex PCR assay. For the multiplex PCR, a mixture combining 60 forward primers for TCR Vbeta segments and 13 reverse primers for TCR Jbeta segments was used. In TCRdb, the immuneACCESS table is reduced to in-frame sequences with V and J assigned. These tables do not hold every clone; where another copy was compared, an unresolved V gene accounts for under half, and the others remain unexplained. This sample is represented by about 150,000 clones; roughly 80% of them were singletons. The leading ten clones occupy 1.1% to 1.5% of the sample. Sequencing input: PBMCs. The receptors were gathered from a woman between 25 and 40 years old in good health and CMV-seronegative.

The V call is TRBV6-1, the J call TRBJ1-6; 7 bases are a match to TRBD1. This CDR3 contains 15 residues. Germline CDR1 and CDR2: MNHNS and SASEGT. Trimming cost V 6 bases and J 0 bases; bases outside gene matches: 2. In DNA form, the CDR3 reads TGTGCCAGCAGCCGACAGGGCTCCTATAATTCACCCCTCCACTTT. It is translated as CASSRQGSYNSPLHF.

This chain connects TRBV28 to TRBJ1-2, with D perhaps matching TRBD1 (6 bases). Germline V gene lookup returns CDR1 MDHEN and CDR2 SYDVKM. The CDR3 is made up of 12 amino acids. V shed 5 bases and J shed 9 bases, with 13 bases lying between them. For the CDR3, the DNA is TGTGCCAGCAGTGGGACACTGGAGAGCTACACCTTC. The encoded protein is CASSGTLESYTF.

V and J are TRBV19 and TRBJ2-1, with D perhaps TRBD1 (5 bases). Between the trimmed V and J ends, which lost 8 bases and 4 bases, there was a span of 18 bases. The length of the CDR3 is 15 residues. Per germline, CDR1 LNHDA and CDR2 SQIVND (reference sequence). CDR3 region: CASGERGSSYNEQFF. Here the CDR3 DNA reads TGTGCCAGTGGGGAAAGGGGTTCTTCGTACAATGAGCAGTTCTTC.

The CDR3 here is CATSIGRESPLHF. For the CDR3, the DNA is TGTGCCACCAGCATTGGGAGGGAATCACCCCTCCACTTT. The rearrangement uses TRBV15 and TRBJ1-6; D not resolved. CDR1 is LNHNV, CDR2 YYDKDF, per germline (reference sequence). Trimming cost V 4 bases and J 10 bases, with 11 bases left between them. CDR3 size: 13 residues.

V and J are TRBV4-2 and TRBJ2-3, with 10 bases identical to TRBD2. With V trimmed by 1 base and J by 3 bases, 16 bases remained unmatched. The germline CDR1 and CDR2 sequences are LGHNA and YNFKEQ. The CDR3 runs 20 residues. The CDR3 sequence is CASSQGSSGGSRTGTDTQYF. In DNA form, the CDR3 reads TGTGCCAGCAGCCAAGGCTCTAGCGGGGGTTCCCGGACGGGGACAGATACGCAGTATTTT.

As DNA, the CDR3 is TGTGCCAGTACGCAGGGCCAACTACAAGAGACCCAGTACTTC. Translation gives CASTQGQLQETQYF. The chain employs TRBV19 and TRBJ2-5; tentatively, D is TRBD1 (5 bases). CDR1 is LNHDA, CDR2 SQIVND, per germline (reference sequence). The CDR3 covers 14 residues. The ends were cut back, 7 bases at V and 2 bases at J, with 14 bases in the middle.

The chain employs TRBV11-1 and TRBJ2-3; TRBD2 agrees at 11 bases. The junction had 9 bases not matched to a gene; V was cut back by 4 bases and J by 3 bases. CDR3 length: 17 amino acids. Germline V gene data show CDR1 as SGHAT and CDR2 as FQDESV (reference sequence). DNA of the CDR3: TGTGCCAGCAGCTCCGGGCTAGCGGGGGGCCTAACAGATACGCAGTATTTT. It is translated as CASSSGLAGGLTDTQYF.

The rearrangement joins TRBV10-2 to TRBJ2-7; D is ambiguous. Germline CDR1 WSHSY, CDR2 SAAADI. V lost 6 bases and J lost 4, with 19 bases in between. There are 15 residues in the CDR3. The CDR3 is CASRSLEDQVYEQYF. In DNA form, the CDR3 reads TGCGCCAGCAGATCGTTAGAGGATCAAGTATACGAGCAGTACTTC.

The V call is TRBV5-1, the J call TRBJ2-5, with 9 positions matching TRBD1. The V and J ends lost 3 bases and 9 bases, in that order; junction bases with no gene match: 6. Germline values: CDR1 SGHRS, CDR2 YFSETQ. There are 13 residues in the CDR3. CDR3 region: CASSWGQGAAQYF. In nucleotides, the CDR3 is TGCGCCAGCAGCTGGGGACAGGGTGCGGCCCAGTACTTC.

The chain employs TRBV28 and TRBJ1-5, with TRBD1 matching over 8 bases. After removal of 3 bases from V and 2 bases from J, the junction contained 9 bases not matched to a gene. The germline V gene encodes CDR1 MDHEN and CDR2 SYDVKM. The CDR3 is 17 residues long. The CDR3 DNA reads TGTGCCAGCAGTTTGAGTCAGGGGGCATTGGGCAATCAGCCCCAGCATTTT. It encodes CASSLSQGALGNQPQHF.

In this sample, this clone turned up a few times. V usage is TRBV27 and J usage is TRBJ2-5; 8 bases are a match to TRBD2. J was trimmed by 2 bases and V by 5 bases; bases with no gene match: 13. The CDR3 covers 17 residues. From germline, CDR1 is MNHEY and CDR2 SMNVEV (reference sequence). CDR3 DNA: TGTGCCAGCAGTCCCCCCCCGAGCGGGGGAAATCAAGAGACCCAGTACTTC. Amino acid sequence: CASSPPPSGGNQETQYF.

This clone was counted only a few times. CDR3 DNA sequence: TGTGCCAGCAGCCTTTCCCTGGCCGGGGCCAACGTCCTGACTTTC. Amino acid sequence: CASSLSLAGANVLTF. The chain recombines TRBV4-2 with TRBJ2-6; D gene ambiguous. Germline loops: CDR1 LGHNA, CDR2 YNFKEQ. This CDR3 is built from 15 residues. V was cut by 4 bases and J by 4 bases, with 11 bases left in between.

This rearrangement joins TRBV9 to TRBJ1-1; the match to TRBD1 covers 8 bases. The CDR3 runs to 15 residues. Germline V CDR1 and CDR2: SGDLS, YYNGEE. V gave up 4 bases and J gave up 5 bases; unmatched junction bases: 10. The CDR3 region is CASSRGTGGGTEAFF. The DNA for the CDR3 is TGTGCCAGCAGCAGAGGGACAGGAGGAGGGACTGAAGCTTTCTTT.

V and J are TRBV7-3 and TRBJ1-1; D perhaps matches TRBD1 (6 bases). CDR3 length: 13 amino acids. Looked up from germline, CDR1 is SGHTA and CDR2 is FQGTGA. The V gene lost 5 bases and the J gene lost 4 bases, with 11 bases spanning the gap. CDR3 protein: CASSPQGSTEAFF. The CDR3 DNA follows: TGTGCCAGCAGCCCCCAGGGGTCCACTGAAGCTTTCTTT. The full variable domain, rest sourced from reference TRBV7-3 and TRBJ1-1, is GAGVSQTPSNKVTEKGKYVELRCDPISGHTALYWYRQSLGQGPEFLIYFQGTGAADDSGLPNDRFFAVRPEGSVSTLKIQRTERGDSAVYLCASSPQGSTEAFFGQGTRLTVV.

The chain couples TRBV7-9 to TRBJ1-1; 8 bases are shared with TRBD1. The CDR3 is 14 amino acids. V trimming: 5 bases; J trimming: 1 base; junction bases outside the gene matches: 3. Looked up from germline, CDR1 is SEHNR and CDR2 is FQNEAQ (reference sequence). CDR3: CASSPGQGNTEAFF. The CDR3 region has the DNA TGTGCCAGCAGCCCCGGACAGGGGAACACTGAAGCTTTCTTT.

This clone occurred a few times. The chain is built from TRBV5-5 and TRBJ2-2, with 7 bases fitting TRBD2. V trimming: 4 bases; J trimming: 5 bases; junction bases outside the gene matches: 5. CDR1 is SGHKS and CDR2 is YYEKEE in the germline V gene (reference sequence). The CDR3 is 14 amino acids. CDR3 sequence (DNA): TGTGCCAGCAGCCTCGGGGAGGGGACCGGGGAGCTGTTTTTT. This sequence encodes CASSLGEGTGELFF.

J is TRBJ1-5 and V is TRBV19, with 7 nucleotides matching TRBD1. The CDR3 is made up of 14 amino acids. From germline, CDR1 is LNHDA and CDR2 SQIVND (reference sequence). The ends lost 6 bases at V and 4 bases at J; junction bases unmatched: 6. The CDR3 region has the DNA TGTGCCAGTAGGGCCGGGACAGTGAATCAGCCCCAGCATTTT. Encoded protein: CASRAGTVNQPQHF. The variable domain in full, with the rest retrieved from reference TRBV19 and TRBJ1-5, is DGGITQSPKYLFRKEGQNVTLSCEQNLNHDAMYWYRQDPGQGLRLIYYSQIVNDFQKGDIAEGYSVSREKKESFPLTVTSAQKNPTAFYLCASRAGTVNQPQHFGDGTRLSIL.

The table lists this clone with a few counts. V gene TRBV19 combines with J gene TRBJ2-1, with unresolved D. Per the germline V gene, CDR1 is LNHDA and CDR2 is SQIVND (reference sequence). CDR3 length: 11 amino acids. V lost 2 bases and J 6 bases, leaving 2 bases between the germline ends. CDR3 residues: CASSILNEQFF. DNA for the CDR3: TGTGCCAGTAGTATACTCAATGAGCAGTTCTTC. The variable domain in full, completed from reference TRBV19 and TRBJ2-1, reads DGGITQSPKYLFRKEGQNVTLSCEQNLNHDAMYWYRQDPGQGLRLIYYSQIVNDFQKGDIAEGYSVSREKKESFPLTVTSAQKNPTAFYLCASSILNEQFFGPGTRLTVL.

The chain is built from TRBV28 and TRBJ2-5, with D maybe TRBD1 (5 bases). Germline assignment: CDR1 MDHEN and CDR2 SYDVKM. V lost 1 base to trimming and J lost 0 bases, with 6 bases between them. This CDR3 region has 14 residues. In DNA, the CDR3 is TGTGCCAGCAGTTTATCAGGGTACCAAGAGACCCAGTACTTC. It specifies CASSLSGYQETQYF.

The J gene is TRBJ1-1, the V gene TRBV11-3; perhaps TRBD1 as D (6 bases). Germline V gives CDR1 SGHNT, CDR2 YENEEA. The germline V and J ends were trimmed by 2 bases and 2 bases, with 12 bases remaining between them. This CDR3 comprises 15 residues. CDR3 nucleotides: TGTGCCAGCAGCTTATCACAGGGCCTAAACACTGAAGCTTTCTTT. Residues: CASSLSQGLNTEAFF.

The V call is TRBV28, the J call TRBJ1-5, with 7 bases fitting TRBD1. The CDR3 has 15 residues. The V segment lost 5 bases and the J segment 4 bases; nucleotides outside the gene matches: 8. CDR1 is MDHEN and CDR2 is SYDVKM in the germline V gene. In DNA form, the CDR3 reads TGTGCCAGCAGTCAAGGGGGCCCCAAGAATCAGCCCCAGCATTTT. Translation: CASSQGGPKNQPQHF.

This chain links TRBV19 with TRBJ2-1, with D possibly matching TRBD2 (5 bases). The CDR3 length is 11 residues. V lost 10 bases, J lost 5 bases, and 9 bases lay in between. Germline V CDR1 and CDR2: LNHDA, SQIVND (reference sequence). Here the CDR3 reads CATMGDNEQFF. CDR3 bases: TGTGCCACCATGGGAGACAATGAGCAGTTCTTC.